The rows below give T cell receptor beta chains drawn from one sample of a study of cytomegalovirus exposure and HLA in healthy donors. Assay: immunoSEQ multiplex PCR; the TCRdb copy retains only in-frame clones and omits some. The table lists under 170,000 clones, 79% of them singletons. Sequenced: PBMCs. All receptors derive from a human donor in good health. Both conserved end residues are part of each CDR3. D genes are given only for firm matches. The size field is filled for only some rows; it gives once, few, many or a size class.

J gene,V gene,D gene,clone size,CDR3 DNA,CDR3 protein
TRBJ2-7,TRBV4-3,TRBD2,-,TGCGCCAGCAGCCAAGGACTAGCGGGGACCTACGAGCAGTACTTC,CASSQGLAGTYEQYF
TRBJ2-5,TRBV19,TRBD2,-,TGTGCCAGTAGTATAGATAGCGGGAGTGAGACCCAGTACTTC,CASSIDSGSETQYF
TRBJ2-5,TRBV28,-,-,TGTGCCAGCAGCCCGTCAGGGGGGTGGGGTAACCAAGAGACCCAGTACTTC,CASSPSGGWGNQETQYF
TRBJ1-2,TRBV27,-,-,TGTGCCAGCAGTTTGCGGGGCACCATATCTGGCTACACCTTC,CASSLRGTISGYTF
TRBJ2-7,TRBV5-6,TRBD2,medium-sized,TGTGCCAGCAGCTTTAGCCCAGCGGGGTACTACGAGCAGTACTTC,CASSFSPAGYYEQYF
TRBJ2-7,TRBV10-1,TRBD2,-,TGCGCCAGCAGCGGACTGCGGGGAGGGTACGAGCAGTACTTC,CASSGLRGGYEQYF
TRBJ2-7,TRBV9,-,-,TGTGCCAGCAGCGTAGGGTTGAGGGGGTACGAGCAGTACTTC,CASSVGLRGYEQYF
TRBJ2-2,TRBV10-3,-,once,TGTGCCATCACCACCCCGACAGGGAACACCGGGGAGCTGTTTTTT,CAITTPTGNTGELFF
TRBJ2-7,TRBV5-1,-,few,TGCGCCAGCAGCTTGTTGCGCCCCGAGGAATACGAGCAGTACTTC,CASSLLRPEEYEQYF
TRBJ2-1,TRBV6-5,-,-,TGTGCCAGCAGCCTCGGGGGTGCGCAGTTCTTC,CASSLGGAQFF
TRBJ1-3,TRBV27,-,once,TGTGCCAGCGGCCGCCCGGGAAACACCATATATTTT,CASGRPGNTIYF
TRBJ1-1,TRBV5-6,-,few,TGTGCCAGCAGCTGGGACACGGACGGGATTACTGAAGCTTTCTTT,CASSWDTDGITEAFF
TRBJ1-2,TRBV4-1,-,-,TGCGCCAGCAGCCAAGATGGGGCGGGGCAGGCGAATACTAACTATGGCTACACCTTC,CASSQDGAGQANTNYGYTF
TRBJ2-2,TRBV28,TRBD2,-,TGTGCCAGCCTTCGGACTAGCGGGCTCCGGAACACCGGGGAGCTGTTTTTT,CASLRTSGLRNTGELFF
TRBJ1-4,TRBV15,TRBD1,-,TGTGCCACCAGAGGACAGGGCGTTTATGAAAAACTGTTTTTT,CATRGQGVYEKLFF
TRBJ2-5,TRBV7-3,-,-,TGTGCCAGCAGCTTAACCATACGGGAGCGGGAGACCCAGTACTTC,CASSLTIRERETQYF
TRBJ2-1,TRBV6-6,-,-,TGTGCCAGCAGTTACTCGACACCCGATGAGCAGTTCTTC,CASSYSTPDEQFF
TRBJ1-6,TRBV27,-,-,TGTGCCAGCAGTTTATTGAAGAGCGATAATTCACCCCTCCACTTT,CASSLLKSDNSPLHF